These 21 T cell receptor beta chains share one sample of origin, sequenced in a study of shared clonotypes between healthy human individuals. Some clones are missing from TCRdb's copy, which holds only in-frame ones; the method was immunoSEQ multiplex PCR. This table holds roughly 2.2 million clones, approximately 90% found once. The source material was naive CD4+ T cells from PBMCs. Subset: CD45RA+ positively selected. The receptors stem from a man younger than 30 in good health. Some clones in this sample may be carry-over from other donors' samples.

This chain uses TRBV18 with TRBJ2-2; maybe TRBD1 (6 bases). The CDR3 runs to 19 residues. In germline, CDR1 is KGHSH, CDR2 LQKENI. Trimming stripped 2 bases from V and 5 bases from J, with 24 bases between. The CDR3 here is CASSPMRGSSAVGTGELFF. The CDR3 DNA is TGTGCCAGCTCACCAATGAGGGGGAGTTCCGCAGTCGGAACCGGGGAGCTGTTTTTT.

This CDR3 reads CASRSAGSYAEAFF. The CDR3, as DNA: TGTGCCAGCAGGAGTGCCGGGTCGTACGCTGAAGCTTTCTTT. The V and J genes are TRBV2 and TRBJ1-1; D remains ambiguous. The ends were cut back, 6 bases at V and 6 bases at J, with 17 bases in the middle. The CDR3 totals 14 residues. Looked up from germline, CDR1 is SNHLY and CDR2 is FYNNEI. The full variable domain, completed using reference TRBV2 and TRBJ1-1, is EPEVTQTPSHQVTQMGQEVILRCVPISNHLYFYWYRQILGQKVEFLVSFYNNEISEKSEIFDDQFSVERPDGSNFTLKIRSTKLEDSAMYFCASRSAGSYAEAFFGQGTRLTVV.

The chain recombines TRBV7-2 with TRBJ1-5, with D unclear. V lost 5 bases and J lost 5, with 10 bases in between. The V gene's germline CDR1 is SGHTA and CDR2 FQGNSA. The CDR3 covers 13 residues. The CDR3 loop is CASSRDSDQPQHF. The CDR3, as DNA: TGTGCCAGCAGCCGTGACTCGGATCAGCCCCAGCATTTT.

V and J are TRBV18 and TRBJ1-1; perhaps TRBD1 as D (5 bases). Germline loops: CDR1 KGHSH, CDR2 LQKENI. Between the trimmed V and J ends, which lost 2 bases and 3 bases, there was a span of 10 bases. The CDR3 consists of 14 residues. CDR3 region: CASSPSGRDTEAFF. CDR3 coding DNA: TGTGCCAGCTCACCATCAGGCAGGGACACTGAAGCTTTCTTT.

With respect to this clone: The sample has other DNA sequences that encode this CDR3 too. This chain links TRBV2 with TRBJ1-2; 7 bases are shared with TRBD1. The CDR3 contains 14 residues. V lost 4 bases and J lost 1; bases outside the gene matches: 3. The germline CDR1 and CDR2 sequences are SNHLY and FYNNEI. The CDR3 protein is CASSGQGLNYGYTF. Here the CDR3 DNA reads TGTGCCAGCAGTGGACAGGGCCTTAACTATGGCTACACCTTC.

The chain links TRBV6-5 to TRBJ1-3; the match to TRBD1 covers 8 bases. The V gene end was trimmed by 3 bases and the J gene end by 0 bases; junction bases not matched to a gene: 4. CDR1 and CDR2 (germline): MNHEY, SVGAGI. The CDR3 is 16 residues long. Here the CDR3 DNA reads TGTGCCAGCAGTTATAACAGGGGGACCTCTGGAAACACCATATATTTT. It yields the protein CASSYNRGTSGNTIYF.

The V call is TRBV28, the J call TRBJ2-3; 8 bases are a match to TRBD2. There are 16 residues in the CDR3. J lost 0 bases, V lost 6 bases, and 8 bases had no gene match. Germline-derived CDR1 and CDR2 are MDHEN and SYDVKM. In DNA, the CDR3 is TGTGCCAGCAGACCACCACTAGCGGATAGCACAGATACGCAGTATTTT. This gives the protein CASRPPLADSTDTQYF. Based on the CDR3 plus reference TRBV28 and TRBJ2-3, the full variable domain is DVKVTQSSRYLVKRTGEKVFLECVQDMDHENMFWYRQDPGLGLRLIYFSYDVKMKEKGDIPEGYSVSREKKERFSLILESASTNQTSMYLCASRPPLADSTDTQYFGPGTRLTVL.

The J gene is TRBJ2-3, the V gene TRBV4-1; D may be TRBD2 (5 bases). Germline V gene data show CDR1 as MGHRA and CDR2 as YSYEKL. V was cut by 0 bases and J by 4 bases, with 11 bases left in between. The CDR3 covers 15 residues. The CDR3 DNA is TGCGCCAGCAGCCAAGATGGGAGCTCCCCAGATACGCAGTATTTT. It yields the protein CASSQDGSSPDTQYF.

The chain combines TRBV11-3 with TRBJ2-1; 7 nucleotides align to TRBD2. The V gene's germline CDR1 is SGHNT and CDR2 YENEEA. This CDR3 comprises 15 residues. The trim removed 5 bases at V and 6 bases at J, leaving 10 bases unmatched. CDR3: CASSPRTSPFNEQFF. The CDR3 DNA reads TGTGCCAGCAGCCCAAGGACTAGTCCCTTCAATGAGCAGTTCTTC.

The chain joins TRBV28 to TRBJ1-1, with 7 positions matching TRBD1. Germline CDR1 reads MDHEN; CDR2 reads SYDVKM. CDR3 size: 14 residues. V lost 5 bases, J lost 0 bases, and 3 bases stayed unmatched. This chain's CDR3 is CASSQGTVNTEAFF. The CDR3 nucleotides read TGTGCCAGCAGTCAGGGGACAGTGAACACTGAAGCTTTCTTT.

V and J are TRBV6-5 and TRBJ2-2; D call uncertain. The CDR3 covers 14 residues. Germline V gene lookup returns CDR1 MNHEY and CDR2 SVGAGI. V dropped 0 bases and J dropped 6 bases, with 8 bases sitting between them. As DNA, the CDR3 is TGTGCCAGCAGTTACTCGATTAGACCCGGGGAGCTGTTTTTT. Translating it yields CASSYSIRPGELFF.

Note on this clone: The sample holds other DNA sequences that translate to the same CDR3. The CDR3 nucleotides read TGCAGCGTTGAAGGACTAGCGGGAGGCGAGCAGTTCTTC. This encodes CSVEGLAGGEQFF. The genes are TRBV29-1 and TRBJ2-1, with TRBD2 identical over 13 bases. The CDR3 has 13 amino acids. V trimming: 1 base; J trimming: 10 bases; junction bases outside the gene matches: 1. Germline V CDR1 and CDR2: SQVTM, ANQGSEA.

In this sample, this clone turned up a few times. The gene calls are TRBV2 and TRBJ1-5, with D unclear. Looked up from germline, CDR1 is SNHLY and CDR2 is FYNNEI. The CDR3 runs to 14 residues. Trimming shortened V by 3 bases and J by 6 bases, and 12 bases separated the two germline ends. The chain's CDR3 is CASSEMGLGQPQHF. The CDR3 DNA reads TGTGCCAGCAGTGAGATGGGTTTAGGTCAGCCCCAGCATTTT.

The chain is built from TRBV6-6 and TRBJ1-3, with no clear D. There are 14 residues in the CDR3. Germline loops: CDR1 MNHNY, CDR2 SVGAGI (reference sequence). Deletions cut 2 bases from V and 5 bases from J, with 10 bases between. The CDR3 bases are TGTGCCAGCAGTTACAGTGTGGGTAGAAACACCATATATTTT. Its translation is CASSYSVGRNTIYF.

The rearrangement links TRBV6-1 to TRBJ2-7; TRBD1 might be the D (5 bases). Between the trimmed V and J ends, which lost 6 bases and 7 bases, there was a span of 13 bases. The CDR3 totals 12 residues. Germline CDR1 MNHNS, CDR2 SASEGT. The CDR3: CASSPDTAEQYF. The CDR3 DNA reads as TGTGCCAGCAGCCCGGACACCGCTGAGCAGTACTTC.

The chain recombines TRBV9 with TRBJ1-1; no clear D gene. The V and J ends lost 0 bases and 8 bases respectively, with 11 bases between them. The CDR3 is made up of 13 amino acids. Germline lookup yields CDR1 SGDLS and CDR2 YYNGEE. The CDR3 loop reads CASSVVFGVEAFF. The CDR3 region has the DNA TGTGCCAGCAGCGTAGTGTTTGGGGTAGAAGCTTTCTTT.

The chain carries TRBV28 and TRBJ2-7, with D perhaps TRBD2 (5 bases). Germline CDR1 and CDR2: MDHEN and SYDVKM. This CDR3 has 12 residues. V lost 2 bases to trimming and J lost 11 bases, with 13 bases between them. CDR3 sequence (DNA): TGTGCCAGCAGTTTACCCCCGGGGAACGAGTACTTC. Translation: CASSLPPGNEYF.

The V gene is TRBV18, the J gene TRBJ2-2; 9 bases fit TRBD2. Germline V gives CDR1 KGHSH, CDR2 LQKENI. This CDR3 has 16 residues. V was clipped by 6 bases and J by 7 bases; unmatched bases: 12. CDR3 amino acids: CASSLQGLAGRGELFF. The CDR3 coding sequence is TGTGCCAGCTCGCTACAGGGCCTAGCGGGACGCGGGGAGCTGTTTTTT.

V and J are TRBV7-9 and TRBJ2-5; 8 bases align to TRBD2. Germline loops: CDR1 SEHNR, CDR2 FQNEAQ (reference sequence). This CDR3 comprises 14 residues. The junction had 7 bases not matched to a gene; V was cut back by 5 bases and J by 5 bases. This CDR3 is CASSPNRGGETQYF. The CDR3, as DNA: TGTGCCAGCAGCCCTAATCGCGGGGGGGAGACCCAGTACTTC. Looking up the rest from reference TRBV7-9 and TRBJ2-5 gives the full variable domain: DTGVSQNPRHKITKRGQNVTFRCDPISEHNRLYWYRQTLGQGPEFLTYFQNEAQLEKSRLLSDRFSAERPKGSFSTLEIQRTEQGDSAMYLCASSPNRGGETQYFGPGTRLLVL.

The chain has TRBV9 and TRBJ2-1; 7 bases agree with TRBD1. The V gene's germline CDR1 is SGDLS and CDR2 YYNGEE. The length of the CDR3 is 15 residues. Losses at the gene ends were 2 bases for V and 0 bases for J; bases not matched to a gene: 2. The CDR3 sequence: CASSVPGGSYNEQFF. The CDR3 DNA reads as TGTGCCAGCAGCGTTCCAGGGGGCTCCTACAATGAGCAGTTCTTC.

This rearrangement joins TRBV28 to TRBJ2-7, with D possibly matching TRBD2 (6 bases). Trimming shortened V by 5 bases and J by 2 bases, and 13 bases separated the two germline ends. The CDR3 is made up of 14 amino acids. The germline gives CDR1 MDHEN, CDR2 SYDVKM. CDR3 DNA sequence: TGTGCCAGCAGTGGGGGGATTGCCCCCTACGAGCAGTACTTC. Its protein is CASSGGIAPYEQYF.